The 22 T cell receptor beta chains below were found in one sample sequenced in a study of OX40 agonist ivuxolimab in advanced cancers. Clones were sequenced by immunoSEQ multiplex PCR, and TCRdb holds only the in-frame ones, with some missing. The repertoire holds about 73,000 clones, with about 85% as singletons. Sequenced here: CD4+ or CD8+ T cells sorted from blood, sampled in a trial of the OX40 agonist ivuxolimab. These receptors were collected from an adult with an advanced solid tumor such as melanoma, head and neck, liver or kidney cancer.

This clone has a single count. The chain carries TRBV11-2 and TRBJ1-6; 7 positions agree with TRBD1. This CDR3 has 18 residues. Germline V CDR1 and CDR2: SGHAT, FQNNGV. Trimming took 7 bases from V and 3 from J; bases not matched to a gene: 15. The CDR3 DNA reads as TGTGCCAGCACCCTTAGTCCCAGGGGGGGTATCTATAATTCACCCCTCCACTTT. Translating gives CASTLSPRGGIYNSPLHF. Full variable domain (missing parts from reference TRBV11-2 and TRBJ1-6): EAGVAQSPRYKIIEKRQSVAFWCNPISGHATLYWYQQILGQGPKLLIQFQNNGVVDDSQLPKDRFSAERLKGVDSTLKIQPAKLEDSAVYLCASTLSPRGGIYNSPLHFGNGTRLTVT.

The J gene is TRBJ2-6, the V gene TRBV18; D unresolved. This CDR3 is built from 16 residues. The V and J ends lost 2 bases and 0 bases respectively, with 8 bases between them. From germline, CDR1 is KGHSH and CDR2 LQKENI. This CDR3 reads CASSPVLPSGANVLTF. The CDR3, as DNA: TGTGCCAGCTCACCAGTGTTACCCTCTGGGGCCAACGTCCTGACTTTC.

The chain carries TRBV6-5 and TRBJ1-2; no firm D call. The CDR3 has 12 residues. In germline, CDR1 is MNHEY, CDR2 SVGAGI. V gave up 7 bases and J gave up 4 bases, with 10 bases separating them. The CDR3 protein is CASTQEGYGYTF. Here the CDR3 DNA reads TGTGCCAGCACCCAGGAAGGCTATGGCTACACCTTC.

The rearrangement uses TRBV30 and TRBJ2-6; D not certain. The CDR3 has 13 residues. CDR1 and CDR2 (germline): GTSNPN, SVGIG (reference sequence). The V end was cut by 6 bases, the J end by 0 bases, with 6 bases between. The CDR3 coding sequence is TGTGCCTGTATCATCTCTGGGGCCAACGTCCTGACTTTC. Protein: CACIISGANVLTF.

The chain links TRBV14 to TRBJ2-2; 9 bases line up with TRBD2. The CDR3 sequence is 16 residues long. The junction had 4 bases not matched to a gene; V was cut back by 4 bases and J by 1 base. Germline V gives CDR1 SGHDN, CDR2 FVKESK. CDR3 sequence: CASSPLTSGNTGELFF. The CDR3 DNA is TGTGCCAGCAGCCCCTTGACTAGCGGGAACACCGGGGAGCTGTTTTTT.

The rearrangement links TRBV19 to TRBJ1-3; tentatively, D is TRBD1 (5 bases). The germline CDR1 and CDR2 sequences are LNHDA and SQIVND (reference sequence). The length of the CDR3 is 16 residues. V lost 10 bases to trimming and J lost 2 bases, with 21 bases between them. The CDR3 region is CATRQRPLIPGNTIYF. The CDR3 region has the DNA TGTGCCACTCGACAGCGGCCGCTAATCCCTGGAAACACCATATATTTT. Full variable domain (remainder filled in from reference TRBV19 and TRBJ1-3): DGGITQSPKYLFRKEGQNVTLSCEQNLNHDAMYWYRQDPGQGLRLIYYSQIVNDFQKGDIAEGYSVSREKKESFPLTVTSAQKNPTAFYLCATRQRPLIPGNTIYFGEGSWLTVV.

V is TRBV5-1 and J is TRBJ2-3, with D unclear. The V gene lost 1 base and the J gene lost 1 base, with 10 bases spanning the gap. The CDR3 runs to 15 residues. Germline assignment: CDR1 SGHRS and CDR2 YFSETQ. The CDR3 sequence is CASSLNVGRTDTQYF. Written as DNA, the CDR3 is TGCGCCAGCAGCTTGAATGTAGGTCGCACAGATACGCAGTATTTT.

The chain has TRBV5-1 and TRBJ2-7, with 8 bases lining up with TRBD1. The V gene end was trimmed by 3 bases and the J gene end by 5 bases; junction bases not matched to a gene: 13. From germline, CDR1 is SGHRS and CDR2 YFSETQ. This CDR3 has 16 amino acids. CDR3: CASSSVTGARRNEQYF. The CDR3 DNA reads TGCGCCAGCAGCTCGGTGACAGGGGCCCGGAGGAACGAGCAGTACTTC.

The chain couples TRBV7-2 to TRBJ2-7; TRBD2 matches at 7 bases. The CDR3 runs 12 residues. Trimming removed 1 base from V and 8 bases from J; junction bases left unmatched: 2. CDR1 is SGHTA, CDR2 FQGNSA, per germline. The CDR3 reads CASSLETSKQYF. CDR3 in DNA: TGTGCCAGCAGCTTAGAGACTAGCAAGCAGTACTTC.

This clone was counted a few times. The chain combines TRBV11-2 with TRBJ2-3; 10 bases fit TRBD2. The CDR3 spans 15 residues. The V gene end was trimmed by 1 base and the J gene end by 6 bases; junction bases not matched to a gene: 4. Germline lookup yields CDR1 SGHAT and CDR2 FQNNGV. CDR3 DNA: TGTGCCAGCAGCTTAGCCCAGCGGGAGGGTGATACGCAGTATTTT. This gives the protein CASSLAQREGDTQYF.

V gene TRBV19 combines with J gene TRBJ2-3, with D uncertain. V lost 1 base and J lost 10, with 12 bases in between. Germline CDR1 is LNHDA and CDR2 is SQIVND (reference sequence). This CDR3 comprises 13 residues. In nucleotides, the CDR3 is TGTGCCAGTAGTATAGTAGGGCCGATCGCGCAGTATTTT. It codes for CASSIVGPIAQYF.

The chain has TRBV6-6 and TRBJ2-3; 7 bases are a match to TRBD1. Unmatched junction bases numbered 3, after V lost 5 bases and J lost 4 bases. Germline lookup yields CDR1 MNHNY and CDR2 SVGAGI (reference sequence). The CDR3 consists of 13 residues. The CDR3 DNA sequence: TGTGCCAGCAGTCGACAGGGCTCAGATACGCAGTATTTT. Its protein is CASSRQGSDTQYF.

V and J are TRBV10-3 and TRBJ1-2; D remains unclear. Trimming removed 4 bases at V and 4 bases at J, with 4 bases between. Germline V gives CDR1 ENHRY, CDR2 SYGVKD. The CDR3 has 11 amino acids. CDR3: CAISGSYGYTF. As DNA, the CDR3 is TGTGCCATCAGTGGCAGCTATGGCTACACCTTC.

This chain uses TRBV6-5 with TRBJ2-1; tentative D call: TRBD1 (5 bases). The CDR3 spans 15 residues. The V end was cut by 5 bases, the J end by 0 bases, with 11 bases between. Germline assignment: CDR1 MNHEY and CDR2 SVGAGI. Here the CDR3 DNA reads TGTGCCAGCAGTAAAGGGGTGGGCTCCTACAATGAGCAGTTCTTC. Its translation: CASSKGVGSYNEQFF.

The chain recombines TRBV4-2 with TRBJ2-5, with 8 bases lining up with TRBD2. The junction had 8 bases not matched to a gene; V was cut back by 4 bases and J by 1 base. The CDR3 is 16 residues long. Per the germline V gene, CDR1 is LGHNA and CDR2 is YNFKEQ. CDR3 region: CASSPFSGGLQETQYF. The DNA for the CDR3 is TGTGCCAGCAGCCCCTTCTCGGGGGGGCTCCAAGAGACCCAGTACTTC.

The J gene is TRBJ2-7, the V gene TRBV5-1, with 9 bases matching TRBD1. Germline values: CDR1 SGHRS, CDR2 YFSETQ. V shed 0 bases and J 6 bases; nucleotides not matched to a gene: 4. The CDR3 is 14 residues long. CDR3 residues: CASSLVVTGGEQYF. CDR3 DNA: TGCGCCAGCAGCTTGGTCGTGACAGGGGGCGAGCAGTACTTC.

The CDR3 DNA follows: TGTGCCAGCAGTCCCCCCCCTCCTTATGGGCCCCAGCATTTT. This translates into CASSPPPPYGPQHF. V and J are TRBV28 and TRBJ1-5; D is undetermined. V lost 5 bases and J lost 9, with 17 bases in between. The CDR3 sequence is 14 residues long. Germline V lookup: CDR1 MDHEN, CDR2 SYDVKM.

The chain employs TRBV9 and TRBJ2-1, with 7 bases lining up with TRBD2. CDR3 length equals 15 residues. Germline values: CDR1 SGDLS, CDR2 YYNGEE. V shed 4 bases, J shed 5 bases, and the junction held 9 bases outside the gene matches. CDR3 residues: CASSPWERENNEQFF. The CDR3 DNA reads TGTGCCAGCAGCCCCTGGGAGCGGGAAAACAATGAGCAGTTCTTC.

The chain links TRBV7-2 to TRBJ2-3; 9 bases align to TRBD2. Trimming took 10 bases from V and 5 from J; bases not matched to a gene: 10. The CDR3 consists of 14 residues. The germline V gene encodes CDR1 SGHTA and CDR2 FQGNSA. The CDR3: CATTLAGVQDTQYF. In DNA form, the CDR3 reads TGTGCCACTACCTTAGCGGGGGTGCAAGATACGCAGTATTTT.

The sample holds a few counts of this clone. The rearrangement joins TRBV10-2 to TRBJ1-2; 12 bases agree with TRBD1. The CDR3 is 16 amino acids. V shed 3 bases and J 8 bases; nucleotides not matched to a gene: 10. In germline, CDR1 is WSHSY, CDR2 SAAADI. The CDR3 nucleotides read TGCGCCAGCAGTGACCCGGGACAGGGGGCGCCTGGGGGCTACACCTTC. Protein product: CASSDPGQGAPGGYTF.

The chain combines TRBV30 with TRBJ2-3; no clear D gene. The germline V and J ends were trimmed by 0 bases and 6 bases, with 4 bases remaining between them. The CDR3 length is 11 residues. CDR1 GTSNPN and CDR2 SVGIG come from the germline V gene (reference sequence). CDR3 nucleotides: TGTGCCTGGAGTGTTGGTGATACGCAGTATTTT. Translated: CAWSVGDTQYF.

Regarding this clone: Within the sample, other DNA sequences also encode this same CDR3. The genes are TRBV28 and TRBJ2-5; TRBD1 matches at 7 bases. Germline CDR1 and CDR2: MDHEN and SYDVKM. Trimming removed 5 bases from V and 5 bases from J; junction bases left unmatched: 8. CDR3 length: 14 amino acids. The CDR3 protein is CASSLDRVIETQYF. The CDR3 DNA follows: TGTGCCAGCAGTCTAGACAGGGTAATTGAGACCCAGTACTTC.